Each of the 12 T cell receptor beta chains below was sequenced from the same sample in a study of blood T cell repertoires in COVID-19. Profiled with immunoSEQ multiplex PCR; TCRdb holds only in-frame clones, not every one. The sample carries roughly 62,000 clones, 75% to 90% recorded once. Input material: peripheral blood. These receptors originate from a human donor with acute or convalescent COVID-19. The donor label of this sample is uncertain.

This rearrangement joins TRBV28 to TRBJ2-3; TRBD2 agrees at 7 bases. Germline values: CDR1 MDHEN, CDR2 SYDVKM. CDR3 length: 15 amino acids. The ends lost 5 bases at V and 0 bases at J; junction bases unmatched: 5. The CDR3 spells CASSATSRSTDTQYF. The CDR3 DNA reads TGTGCCAGCAGTGCGACTAGCCGCAGCACAGATACGCAGTATTTT.

J is TRBJ1-1 and V is TRBV7-2; tentative D call: TRBD1 (5 bases). The germline V gene encodes CDR1 SGHTA and CDR2 FQGNSA. The V end lost 5 bases, the J end lost 0 bases, and 10 bases lay between the germline ends. This CDR3 has 14 residues. The DNA for the CDR3 is TGTGCCAGCAGCCCGACAGCGATGAACACTGAAGCTTTCTTT. Its protein is CASSPTAMNTEAFF.

The chain combines TRBV6-1 with TRBJ2-7, with 7 bases matching TRBD1. Germline lookup yields CDR1 MNHNS and CDR2 SASEGT. Trimming removed 2 bases from V and 5 bases from J; junction bases left unmatched: 0. The CDR3 runs to 12 residues. The chain's CDR3 is CASSEQGDEQYF. In DNA, the CDR3 is TGTGCCAGCAGTGAACAGGGGGACGAGCAGTACTTC.

The chain uses TRBV2 and TRBJ2-7, with D unclear. Trimming stripped 7 bases from V and 1 base from J, with 17 bases between. The CDR3 extends over 15 amino acids. CDR1 is SNHLY, CDR2 FYNNEI, per germline. The CDR3 region is CASKKDLTESYEQYF. The CDR3 nucleotides read TGTGCCAGCAAGAAAGACTTGACGGAATCCTACGAGCAGTACTTC. The variable domain in full, with the rest retrieved from reference TRBV2 and TRBJ2-7, is EPEVTQTPSHQVTQMGQEVILRCVPISNHLYFYWYRQILGQKVEFLVSFYNNEISEKSEIFDDQFSVERPDGSNFTLKIRSTKLEDSAMYFCASKKDLTESYEQYFGPGTRLTVT.

The rearrangement uses TRBV10-2 and TRBJ2-3; TRBD2 matches 16 bases. The CDR3 is 18 residues long. The J segment lost 5 bases and the V segment lost 1 base, leaving 6 bases of the junction unmatched. Germline CDR1 and CDR2: WSHSY and SAAADI. The CDR3 region is CASSEWGLAGGREDTQYF. As DNA, the CDR3 is TGCGCCAGCAGTGAGTGGGGACTAGCGGGAGGGCGAGAAGATACGCAGTATTTT.

The chain links TRBV6-5 to TRBJ1-1, with D maybe TRBD1 (5 bases). This CDR3 contains 13 residues. V lost 7 bases to trimming and J lost 5 bases, with 14 bases between them. Germline lookup yields CDR1 MNHEY and CDR2 SVGAGI. This CDR3 reads CASTRDSWTEAFF. The CDR3 DNA follows: TGTGCCAGCACCAGAGACAGTTGGACTGAAGCTTTCTTT.

The rearrangement joins TRBV24-1 to TRBJ2-1, with TRBD2 matching over 12 bases. This CDR3 is 15 amino acids long. The V and J ends lost 0 bases and 7 bases, in that order; junction bases with no gene match: 0. Germline V CDR1 and CDR2: KGHDR, SFDVKD. This chain's CDR3 is CATSDLGTSGNEQFF. The CDR3 region has the DNA TGTGCCACCAGTGATTTGGGGACTAGCGGGAATGAGCAGTTCTTC.

V is TRBV3-1 (or the pseudogene TRBV3-2) and J is TRBJ1-1; 10 bases line up with TRBD1. The germline gives CDR1 LGHDT, CDR2 YNNKEL (reference sequence). Trimming cost V 4 bases and J 3 bases; bases outside gene matches: 2. The CDR3 totals 14 residues. The CDR3 DNA follows: TGTGCCAGCAGCCTCGGACAGGGGGACACTGAAGCTTTCTTT. Amino acid sequence: CASSLGQGDTEAFF.

This clone was recorded only once. The chain employs TRBV2 and TRBJ1-4, with 9 bases that match TRBD1. The CDR3 contains 14 residues. Germline CDR1 reads SNHLY; CDR2 reads FYNNEI. The trim removed 9 bases at V and 8 bases at J, leaving 10 bases unmatched. The chain's CDR3 is CASIGGQGFEKLFF. In nucleotides, the CDR3 is TGTGCCAGTATTGGGGGACAGGGATTCGAAAAACTGTTTTTT.

Points on this clone: A read error is possible here, since a much larger clone lies one base away. The sample has other DNA sequences that encode this CDR3 too. The chain combines TRBV10-3 with TRBJ2-1; weak D call: TRBD1 (7 bases). Germline assignment: CDR1 ENHRY and CDR2 SYGVKD. The CDR3 contains 16 residues. Written as DNA, the CDR3 is TGTGCCATCAGCCCAATTAGGGGGCTGGACTACAATGAACAGTTCTTC. This gives the protein CAISPIRGLDYNEQFF.

This clone was seen a handful of times. The chain joins TRBV2 to TRBJ1-4; 7 bases agree with TRBD1. Per germline, CDR1 SNHLY and CDR2 FYNNEI. The V and J ends lost 7 bases and 4 bases, in that order; junction bases with no gene match: 6. The CDR3 totals 14 residues. The CDR3 DNA sequence: TGTGCCAGCAAACCGGGACAGAATAATGAAAAACTGTTTTTT. It encodes CASKPGQNNEKLFF.

The chain recombines TRBV30 with TRBJ1-1; D not resolved. Germline-derived CDR1 and CDR2 are GTSNPN and SVGIG (reference sequence). Trimming removed 5 bases from V and 0 bases from J, with 16 bases in between. The CDR3 runs 15 residues. The CDR3 region is CAWGGPVTLNTEAFF. The CDR3 nucleotides are TGTGCCTGGGGTGGGCCAGTTACCCTGAACACTGAAGCTTTCTTT. Full variable domain (outside the CDR3, taken from reference TRBV30 and TRBJ1-1): SQTIHQWPATLVQPVGSPLSLECTVEGTSNPNLYWYRQAAGRGLQLLFYSVGIGQISSEVPQNLSASRPQDRQFILSSKKLLLSDSGFYLCAWGGPVTLNTEAFFGQGTRLTVV.